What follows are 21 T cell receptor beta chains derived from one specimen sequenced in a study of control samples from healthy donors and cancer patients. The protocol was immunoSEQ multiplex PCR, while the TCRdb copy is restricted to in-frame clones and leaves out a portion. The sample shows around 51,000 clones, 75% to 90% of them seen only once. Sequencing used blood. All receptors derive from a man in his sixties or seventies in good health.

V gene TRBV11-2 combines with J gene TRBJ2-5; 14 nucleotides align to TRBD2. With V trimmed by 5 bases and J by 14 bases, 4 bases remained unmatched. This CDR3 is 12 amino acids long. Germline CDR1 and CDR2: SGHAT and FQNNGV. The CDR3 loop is CASSPGTSGGYF. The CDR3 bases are TGTGCCAGCAGCCCAGGGACTAGCGGGGGTTACTTC.

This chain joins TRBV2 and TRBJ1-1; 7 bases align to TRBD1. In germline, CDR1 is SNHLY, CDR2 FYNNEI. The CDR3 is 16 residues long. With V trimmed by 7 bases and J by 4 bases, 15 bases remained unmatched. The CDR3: CASNAETGFLGTEAFF. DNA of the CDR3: TGTGCCAGCAACGCTGAGACAGGGTTTTTGGGCACTGAAGCTTTCTTT.

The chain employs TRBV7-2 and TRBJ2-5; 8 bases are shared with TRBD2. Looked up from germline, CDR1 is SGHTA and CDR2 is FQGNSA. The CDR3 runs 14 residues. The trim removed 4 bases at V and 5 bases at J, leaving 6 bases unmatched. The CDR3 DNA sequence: TGTGCCAGCAGCTCCCGGACTAGCCAGGAGACCCAGTACTTC. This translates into CASSSRTSQETQYF.

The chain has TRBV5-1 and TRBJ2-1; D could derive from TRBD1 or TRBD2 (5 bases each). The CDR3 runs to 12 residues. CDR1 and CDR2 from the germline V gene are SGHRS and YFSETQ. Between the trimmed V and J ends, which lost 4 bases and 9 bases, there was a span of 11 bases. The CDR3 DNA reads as TGCGCCAGCAGCGGGGGAGTAAGTGAGCAGTTCTTC. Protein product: CASSGGVSEQFF.

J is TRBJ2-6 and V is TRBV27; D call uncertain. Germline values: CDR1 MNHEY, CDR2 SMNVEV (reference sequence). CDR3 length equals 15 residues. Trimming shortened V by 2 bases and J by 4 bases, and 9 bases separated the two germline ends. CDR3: CASSLVGSGANVLTF. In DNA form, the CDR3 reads TGTGCCAGCAGTTTAGTAGGATCAGGGGCCAACGTCCTGACTTTC.

CDR3 nucleotides: TGTGCCAGCAGCGCGGGGAGTACGCAGTATTTT. Its translation: CASSAGSTQYF. J is TRBJ2-3 and V is TRBV7-2, with a weak D call TRBD2 (6 bases). Trimming cost V 5 bases and J 8 bases, with 8 bases left between them. CDR1 and CDR2 (germline): SGHTA, FQGNSA. This CDR3 is 11 amino acids long.

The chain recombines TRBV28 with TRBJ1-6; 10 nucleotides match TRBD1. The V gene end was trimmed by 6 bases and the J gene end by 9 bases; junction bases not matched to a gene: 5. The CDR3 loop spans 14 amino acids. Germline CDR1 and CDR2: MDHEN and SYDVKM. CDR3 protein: CASRPGTGVSPLHF. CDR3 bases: TGTGCCAGCAGGCCCGGGACAGGGGTTTCACCCCTCCACTTT. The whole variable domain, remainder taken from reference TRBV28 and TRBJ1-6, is DVKVTQSSRYLVKRTGEKVFLECVQDMDHENMFWYRQDPGLGLRLIYFSYDVKMKEKGDIPEGYSVSREKKERFSLILESASTNQTSMYLCASRPGTGVSPLHFGNGTRLTVT.

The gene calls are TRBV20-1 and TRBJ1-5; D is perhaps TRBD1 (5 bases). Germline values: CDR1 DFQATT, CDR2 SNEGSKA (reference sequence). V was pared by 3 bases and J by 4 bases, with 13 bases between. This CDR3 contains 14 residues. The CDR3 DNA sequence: TGCAGTGCTAGTGCAGGGTATGGGAATCAGCCCCAGCATTTT. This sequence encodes CSASAGYGNQPQHF.

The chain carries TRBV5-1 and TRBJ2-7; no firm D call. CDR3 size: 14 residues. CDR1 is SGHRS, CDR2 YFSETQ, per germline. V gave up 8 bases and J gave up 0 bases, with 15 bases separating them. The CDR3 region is CASGDTSSSYEQYF. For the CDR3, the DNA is TGCGCCAGTGGAGATACTTCAAGCTCCTACGAGCAGTACTTC.

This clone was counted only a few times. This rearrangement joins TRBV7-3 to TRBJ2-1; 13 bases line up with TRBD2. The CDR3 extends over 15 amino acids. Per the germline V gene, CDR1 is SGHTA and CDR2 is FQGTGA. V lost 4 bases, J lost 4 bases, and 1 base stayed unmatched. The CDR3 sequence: CASSSLAGGYNEQFF. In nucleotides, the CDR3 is TGTGCCAGCAGCTCACTAGCGGGAGGGTACAATGAGCAGTTCTTC.

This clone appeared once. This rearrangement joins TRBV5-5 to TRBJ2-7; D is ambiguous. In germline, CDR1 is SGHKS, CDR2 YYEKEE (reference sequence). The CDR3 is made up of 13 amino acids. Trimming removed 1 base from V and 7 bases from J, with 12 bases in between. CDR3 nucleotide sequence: TGTGCCAGCAGCTTGCAAGGGCTCGGGGAGCAGTACTTC. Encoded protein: CASSLQGLGEQYF.

The CDR3: CSASIDSGGTQYF. DNA of the CDR3: TGCAGTGCTAGTATAGACAGCGGTGGGACCCAGTACTTC. V and J are TRBV20-1 and TRBJ2-5, with D tentatively TRBD1 or TRBD2 (5 bases each). Germline CDR1 and CDR2: DFQATT and SNEGSKA (reference sequence). This CDR3 contains 13 residues. V lost 3 bases to trimming and J lost 7 bases, with 15 bases between them.

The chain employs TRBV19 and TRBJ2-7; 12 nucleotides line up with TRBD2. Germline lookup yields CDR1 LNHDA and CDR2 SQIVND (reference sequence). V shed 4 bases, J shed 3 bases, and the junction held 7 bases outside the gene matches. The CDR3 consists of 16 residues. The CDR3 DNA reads TGTGCCAGTAGTACTTCGCTACTAGCGGGAGGCTACGAGCAGTACTTC. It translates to CASSTSLLAGGYEQYF.

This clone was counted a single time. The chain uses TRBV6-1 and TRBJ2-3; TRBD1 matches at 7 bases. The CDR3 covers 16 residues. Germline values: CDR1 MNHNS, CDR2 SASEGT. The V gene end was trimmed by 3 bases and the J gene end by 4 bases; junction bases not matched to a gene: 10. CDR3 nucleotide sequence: TGTGCCAGCAGTGATATCGGAGTAACAGGGGCAGATACGCAGTATTTT. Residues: CASSDIGVTGADTQYF.

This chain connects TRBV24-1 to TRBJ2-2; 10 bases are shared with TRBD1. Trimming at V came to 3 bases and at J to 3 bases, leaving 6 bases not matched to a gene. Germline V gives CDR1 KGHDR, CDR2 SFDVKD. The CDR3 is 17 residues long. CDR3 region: CATSDAPGQGYTGELFF. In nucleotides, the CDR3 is TGTGCCACCAGTGATGCGCCGGGACAGGGGTACACCGGGGAGCTGTTTTTT.

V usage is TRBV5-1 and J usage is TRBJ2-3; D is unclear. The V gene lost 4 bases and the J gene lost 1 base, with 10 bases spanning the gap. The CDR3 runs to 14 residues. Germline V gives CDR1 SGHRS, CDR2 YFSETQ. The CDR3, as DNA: TGCGCCAGCAGCCCTTACTCCGGCACAGATACGCAGTATTTT. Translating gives CASSPYSGTDTQYF.

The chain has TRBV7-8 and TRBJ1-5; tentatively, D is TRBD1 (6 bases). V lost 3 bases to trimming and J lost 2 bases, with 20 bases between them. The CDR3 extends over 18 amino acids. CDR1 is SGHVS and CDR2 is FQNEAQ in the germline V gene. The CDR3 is CASSLGRFGGLGNQPQHF. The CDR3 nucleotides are TGTGCCAGCAGCTTGGGTCGCTTCGGGGGCTTGGGCAATCAGCCCCAGCATTTT.

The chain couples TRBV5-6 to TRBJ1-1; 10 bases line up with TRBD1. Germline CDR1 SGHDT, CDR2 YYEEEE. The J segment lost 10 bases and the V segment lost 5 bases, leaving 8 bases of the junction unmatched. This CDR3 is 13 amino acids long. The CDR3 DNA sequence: TGTGCCAGCAGACCGACAGGGGGCGCAAGAGCTTTCTTT. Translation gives CASRPTGGARAFF.

CDR3 nucleotide sequence: TGTGCCAGCAGTTTATACGCCAATGAAAAACTGTTTTTT. Residues: CASSLYANEKLFF. J is TRBJ1-4 and V is TRBV28, with D unclear. Germline V gives CDR1 MDHEN, CDR2 SYDVKM. Deletions cut 1 base from V and 5 bases from J, with 5 bases between. The CDR3 has 13 amino acids.

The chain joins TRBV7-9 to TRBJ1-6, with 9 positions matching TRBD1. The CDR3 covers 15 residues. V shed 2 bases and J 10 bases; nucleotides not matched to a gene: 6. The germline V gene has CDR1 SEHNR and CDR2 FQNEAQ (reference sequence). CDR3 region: CASSLFTDRGSPLHF. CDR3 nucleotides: TGTGCCAGCAGCTTATTCACGGACAGGGGATCACCCCTCCACTTT.

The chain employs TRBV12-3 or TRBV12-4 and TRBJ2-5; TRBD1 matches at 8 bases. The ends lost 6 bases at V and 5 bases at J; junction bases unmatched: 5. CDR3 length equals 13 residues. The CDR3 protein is CASREQGAETQYF. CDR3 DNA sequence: TGTGCCAGCAGGGAGCAGGGGGCTGAGACCCAGTACTTC.